This T cell receptor beta chain was retrieved from a study of T cells in localized non-small cell lung cancer. Points on this clone: Its antigen is still unknown.

Germline assignment: CDR1 SGHNT and CDR2 YYREEE (reference sequence). The V gene end was trimmed by 4 bases and the J gene end by 9 bases; junction bases not matched to a gene: 18. The CDR3 covers 17 residues. Study-wide points: Among blood samples, higher T cell density accompanied longer overall survival.

The protocol was immunoSEQ multiplex PCR, while the TCRdb copy is restricted to in-frame clones and leaves out a portion. The table has fewer than 75,000 clones, roughly 84% seen once; the top ten hold 1.3%. The sequenced sample was peripheral blood, obtained before any cancer treatment. This TCR derives from an older female donor with stage I lung adenocarcinoma. The chain combines TRBV5-4 with TRBJ2-1, with 8 bases that match TRBD1. The CDR3 DNA is TGTGCCAGCAGCCCAACCGACAGGGGACGGTTAGGGGGTGAGCAGTTCTTC. Protein sequence: CASSPTDRGRLGGEQFF.